These T cell receptor beta chains were read from a single sample in a study of post-analysis software for immune sequencing data. A single record per CDR3 protein comes from TCRdb applying MiXCR to the PCR reads. The sample records approximately 660,000 distinct CDR3 sequences, more than 50% being singletons. The specimen was blood. The receptors were sampled from a girl aged 2-10 years with multiple sclerosis. Each CDR3 is given with its conserved first and last residue. The D gene is left open where the match is weak. Only some rows state a clone size, as once, few, many or a class for expanded clones.

d_call: NA
clone_size: few
v_call: TRBV11-2
j_call: TRBJ1-2
cdr3_aa: CASSSYRAGYGYTF
cdr3_nt: TGTGCCAGCAGCTCCTACAGAGCGGGGTATGGCTACACCTTC

d_call: TRBD1
clone_size: few
v_call: TRBV6-6
j_call: TRBJ2-3
cdr3_aa: CASSPRTGGADTQYF
cdr3_nt: TGTGCCAGCAGCCCACGGACAGGGGGCGCAGATACGCAGTATTTT

d_call: NA
clone_size: NA
v_call: TRBV2
j_call: TRBJ2-7
cdr3_aa: CASSDGFSYEQYF
cdr3_nt: TGTGCCAGCAGTGATGGGTTCTCCTACGAGCAGTACTTC

d_call: NA
clone_size: NA
v_call: TRBV5-5
j_call: TRBJ1-6
cdr3_aa: CASSLGSLPNSPLHF
cdr3_nt: TGTGCCAGCAGCTTGGGGTCTCTTCCGAATTCACCCCTCCACTTT

d_call: TRBD1
clone_size: few
v_call: TRBV7-6
j_call: TRBJ2-7
cdr3_aa: CASSSTGDFSYEQYF
cdr3_nt: TGTGCCAGCAGCTCTACAGGGGATTTCTCCTACGAGCAGTACTTC

d_call: TRBD2
clone_size: NA
v_call: TRBV12-3/TRBV12-4
j_call: TRBJ2-5
cdr3_aa: CASSLRWEGTQYF
cdr3_nt: TGTGCCAGCAGTTTAAGATGGGAGGGGACCCAGTACTTC

d_call: NA
clone_size: NA
v_call: TRBV2
j_call: TRBJ2-3
cdr3_aa: CASSDGSRVSADTQYF
cdr3_nt: TGTGCCAGCAGTGATGGCAGCCGCGTCAGCGCAGATACGCAGTATTTT

d_call: NA
clone_size: NA
v_call: TRBV7-2
j_call: TRBJ2-1
cdr3_aa: CASSLGDSLANEQFF
cdr3_nt: TGTGCCAGCAGCTTGGGTGACAGTCTCGCCAATGAGCAGTTCTTC

d_call: TRBD1
clone_size: NA
v_call: TRBV10-3
j_call: TRBJ2-5
cdr3_aa: CAISESTGEQETQYF
cdr3_nt: TGTGCCATCAGTGAGTCAACAGGGGAACAAGAGACCCAGTACTTC

d_call: TRBD2
clone_size: NA
v_call: TRBV27
j_call: TRBJ2-1
cdr3_aa: CASSAPSGGRPYNEQFF
cdr3_nt: TGTGCCAGCAGTGCTCCTAGCGGGGGGCGACCCTACAATGAGCAGTTCTTC

d_call: NA
clone_size: NA
v_call: TRBV12-3/TRBV12-4
j_call: TRBJ2-1
cdr3_aa: CASSLEGQVGEKFF
cdr3_nt: TGTGCCAGCAGTTTAGAGGGGCAGGTGGGGGAAAAGTTCTTC

d_call: TRBD2
clone_size: few
v_call: TRBV20-1
j_call: TRBJ2-5
cdr3_aa: CSASDSGRATLETQYF
cdr3_nt: TGCAGTGCTAGTGATAGCGGGAGGGCCACGTTGGAGACCCAGTACTTC

d_call: NA
clone_size: once
v_call: TRBV12-3/TRBV12-4
j_call: TRBJ2-3
cdr3_aa: CASRPDRDSTDTQYF
cdr3_nt: TGTGCCAGCAGGCCCGACCGGGACAGCACAGATACGCAGTATTTT

d_call: NA
clone_size: once
v_call: TRBV20-1
j_call: TRBJ2-5
cdr3_aa: CRASKTGGIETQYF
cdr3_nt: TGCAGGGCCAGCAAGACAGGTGGTATAGAGACCCAGTACTTC

d_call: TRBD2
clone_size: medium-sized
v_call: TRBV29-1
j_call: TRBJ2-5
cdr3_aa: CSVRLADQETQYF
cdr3_nt: TGCAGCGTTCGACTAGCGGACCAAGAGACCCAGTACTTC

d_call: TRBD2
clone_size: NA
v_call: TRBV12-3/TRBV12-4
j_call: TRBJ2-3
cdr3_aa: CASSFAAGESTDTEYF
cdr3_nt: TGTGCCAGCAGTTTTGCAGCGGGGGAGAGCACAGATACGGAGTATTTT

d_call: NA
clone_size: few
v_call: TRBV20-1
j_call: TRBJ2-3
cdr3_aa: CSAPGLRTDTQYF
cdr3_nt: TGCAGTGCCCCGGGACTTCGCACAGATACGCAGTATTTT

d_call: NA
clone_size: few
v_call: TRBV7-2
j_call: TRBJ2-5
cdr3_aa: CASSFRHTGFQETQYF
cdr3_nt: TGTGCCAGCAGCTTTAGGCACACAGGGTTCCAAGAGACCCAGTACTTC

d_call: NA
clone_size: few
v_call: TRBV6-4
j_call: TRBJ1-2
cdr3_aa: CASRPTTGSNYGYTF
cdr3_nt: TGTGCCAGCAGACCGACCACAGGGTCCAACTATGGCTACACCTTC

d_call: TRBD1
clone_size: few
v_call: TRBV29-1
j_call: TRBJ1-2
cdr3_aa: CSVDVVATGNGYTF
cdr3_nt: TGCAGCGTTGATGTGGTGGCGACAGGGAATGGCTACACCTTC

d_call: NA
clone_size: NA
v_call: TRBV5-1
j_call: TRBJ2-4
cdr3_aa: CASSLPAVEEQYF
cdr3_nt: TGCGCCAGCAGCTTGCCTGCAGTGGAGGAGCAGTACTTC

d_call: TRBD2
clone_size: NA
v_call: TRBV10-2
j_call: TRBJ2-3
cdr3_aa: CASGTSGREDTQYF
cdr3_nt: TGCGCCAGCGGGACGAGCGGGAGAGAGGATACGCAGTATTTT

d_call: TRBD1
clone_size: NA
v_call: TRBV12-3/TRBV12-4
j_call: TRBJ2-2
cdr3_aa: CASSLVPGQGLLANTGELFF
cdr3_nt: TGTGCCAGCAGTTTGGTCCCGGGACAGGGTCTCCTCGCGAACACCGGGGAGCTGTTTTTT

d_call: TRBD1
clone_size: NA
v_call: TRBV6-5
j_call: TRBJ1-5
cdr3_aa: CASRSGGEGNQPQHF
cdr3_nt: TGTGCCAGCAGATCAGGGGGCGAGGGCAATCAGCCCCAGCATTTT

d_call: TRBD1
clone_size: NA
v_call: TRBV7-6
j_call: TRBJ1-2
cdr3_aa: CASSLRGTGENYGYTF
cdr3_nt: TGTGCCAGCAGCTTAAGGGGGACAGGGGAGAACTATGGCTACACCTTC

d_call: NA
clone_size: few
v_call: TRBV29-1
j_call: TRBJ1-1
cdr3_aa: CSAQGMNTEAFF
cdr3_nt: TGCAGCGCCCAGGGAATGAACACTGAAGCTTTCTTT

d_call: NA
clone_size: NA
v_call: TRBV5-5
j_call: TRBJ1-2
cdr3_aa: CASSWNQNGYTF
cdr3_nt: TGTGCCAGCAGCTGGAACCAGAATGGCTACACCTTC

d_call: TRBD1
clone_size: NA
v_call: TRBV10-3
j_call: TRBJ1-1
cdr3_aa: CAISEIQGANTEAFF
cdr3_nt: TGTGCCATCAGTGAAATCCAGGGGGCTAACACTGAAGCTTTCTTT

d_call: NA
clone_size: NA
v_call: TRBV12-3/TRBV12-4
j_call: TRBJ2-1
cdr3_aa: CASSSGTLDNEQFF
cdr3_nt: TGTGCCAGCAGTTCAGGGACATTGGACAATGAGCAGTTCTTC